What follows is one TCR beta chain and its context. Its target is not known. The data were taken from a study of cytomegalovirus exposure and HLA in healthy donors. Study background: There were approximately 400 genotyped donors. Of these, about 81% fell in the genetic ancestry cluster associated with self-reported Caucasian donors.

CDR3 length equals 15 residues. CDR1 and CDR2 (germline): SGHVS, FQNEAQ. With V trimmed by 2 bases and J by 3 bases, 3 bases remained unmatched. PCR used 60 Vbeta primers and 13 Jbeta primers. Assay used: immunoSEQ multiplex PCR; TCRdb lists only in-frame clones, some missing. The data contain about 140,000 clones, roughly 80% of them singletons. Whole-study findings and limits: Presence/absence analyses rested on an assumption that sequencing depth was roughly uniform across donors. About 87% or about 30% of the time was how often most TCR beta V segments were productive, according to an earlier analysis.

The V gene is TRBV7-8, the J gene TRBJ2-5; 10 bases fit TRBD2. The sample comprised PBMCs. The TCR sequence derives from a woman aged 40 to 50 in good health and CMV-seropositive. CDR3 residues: CASSLLSGREETQYF. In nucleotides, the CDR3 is TGTGCCAGCAGCTTACTAAGCGGGAGGGAAGAGACCCAGTACTTC. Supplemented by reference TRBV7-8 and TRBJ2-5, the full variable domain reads GAGVSQSPRYKVAKRGQDVALRCDPISGHVSLFWYQQALGQGPEFLTYFQNEAQLDKSGLPSDRFFAERPEGSVSTLKIQRTQQEDSAVYLCASSLLSGREETQYFGPGTRLLVL.